What follows describes a single TCR beta chain. The target antigen is unknown. This entry comes from a study of cytomegalovirus exposure and HLA in healthy donors. CDR3 size: 15 residues. From germline, CDR1 is SGHVS and CDR2 FQNEAQ. Losses at the gene ends were 3 bases for V and 7 bases for J; bases not matched to a gene: 7. These donors were members of the roughly 120-subject validation cohort, a group separate from the approximately 620-subject first cohort. The table came from immunoSEQ multiplex PCR; TCRdb's copy has only in-frame clones and leaves some out. Of approximately 190,000 clones listed, around 83% are singletons. Study outcomes and limitations: Reports indicated that the classifier achieved high specificity and sensitivity in diagnosing cytomegalovirus status.

Sequencing was carried out using PBMCs. The clonotype was recovered from a woman aged 25-40 years in good health and CMV-seropositive. This sequence joins TRBV7-8 and TRBJ2-1, with 9 bases fitting TRBD2. The DNA for the CDR3 is TGTGCCAGCAGCTTTGTAGCGGGAGATTGGAATGAGCAGTTCTTC. Protein product: CASSFVAGDWNEQFF.